The rows below give T cell receptor beta chains drawn from one sample of a study of T cell repertoires in cytomegalovirus infection. These TCRs' antigens remain unknown. In TCRdb, the reads were re-called with MiXCR into one record per CDR3 protein. The data show 600,000 to 700,000 distinct CDR3 sequences, with around a third seen just once and around a sixth held by the top ten. The source material was cultured PBMCs, sampled from culture after CMV antigen stimulation. Receptors originate from a human donor in good health (CMV status not recorded). Some clones in this sample may be carry-over from other donors' samples. Each CDR3 is given without its conserved first and last residue. A D gene is named only where the DNA matches it firmly.

.,TRBV7-9,ASRLSTGLGNNEQF
TRBD1,TRBV12-3/TRBV12-4,ASSRPGTGTGELF
.,TRBV7-2,ASSLAGTEVADTQY
TRBD2,TRBV18,ASSSGLTTYNEQF
TRBD2,TRBV7-9,ASSYTPGGPKHGELF
TRBD2,TRBV6-2/TRBV6-3,ASSYSGGGLQETQY
.,TRBV11-2,ASSPRSIGYSKSKTQY
TRBD2,TRBV29-1,SAQTSGGGDTQY
.,TRBV2,ASSAAAVKSDDTIY
TRBD2,TRBV20-1,SARERSSGKAGELF
TRBD2,TRBV20-1,SAVRLAGGRETQY
TRBD1,TRBV19,ASSIGTGAEKLF
.,TRBV7-2,ASSLQVTDTQY
TRBD2,TRBV29-1,SVVRRLAGGGQF
.,TRBV19,ASRVTGEGEQF